One sample yielded the 4 T cell receptor beta chains listed below, sequenced in a study of blood T cell repertoires in COVID-19 (dated by TCRdb to the early 2020s). Libraries were prepared through the immunoSEQ multiplex PCR assay. TCRdb carries this immuneACCESS record with in-frame sequences only. Its versions omit some clonotypes, under half of them owing to an unresolved V gene in the studies checked, with the rest unexplained. This sample holds 90,000 to 130,000 clones; over 80% were observed only once. Around 0.77% of the sample is in the top ten clones. Sample: peripheral blood. The receptors derive from a woman in her 70s with acute or convalescent COVID-19.

The chain couples TRBV19 to TRBJ2-3; 10 bases map to TRBD2. Germline CDR1 LNHDA, CDR2 SQIVND (reference sequence). V dropped 4 bases and J dropped 4; count of bases not matched to a gene: 5. CDR3 length: 15 amino acids. CDR3 sequence (DNA): TGTGCCAGTAGTAGGGCTAGCGGGAGTGCAGATACGCAGTATTTT. Amino acids: CASSRASGSADTQYF.

CDR3 residues: CASSNRAEGTEAFF. Written as DNA, the CDR3 is TGTGCCAGCAGTAATAGGGCCGAGGGCACTGAAGCTTTCTTT. This chain connects TRBV6-5 to TRBJ1-1; D ambiguous. The CDR3 is 14 residues long. Germline V gene lookup returns CDR1 MNHEY and CDR2 SVGAGI. The V and J ends lost 5 bases and 4 bases respectively, with 14 bases between them.

The chain employs TRBV6-5 and TRBJ2-7; D is possibly TRBD2 (6 bases). The CDR3 covers 14 residues. From germline, CDR1 is MNHEY and CDR2 SVGAGI. V was trimmed by 0 bases and J by 7 bases, leaving 13 bases between them. CDR3 protein: CASSYSRGLGEQYF. For the CDR3, the DNA is TGTGCCAGCAGTTACTCGCGGGGTTTGGGGGAGCAGTACTTC.

This clone was picked up a small number of times. The rearrangement links TRBV18 to TRBJ1-1, with D tentatively TRBD1 (5 bases). Deletions cut 6 bases from V and 4 bases from J, with 18 bases between. Germline CDR1 and CDR2: KGHSH and LQKENI. The CDR3 has 15 residues. CDR3 nucleotides: TGTGCCAGCTCTCCCCGACCGGGGGGGATCACTGAAGCTTTCTTT. This codes for CASSPRPGGITEAFF.